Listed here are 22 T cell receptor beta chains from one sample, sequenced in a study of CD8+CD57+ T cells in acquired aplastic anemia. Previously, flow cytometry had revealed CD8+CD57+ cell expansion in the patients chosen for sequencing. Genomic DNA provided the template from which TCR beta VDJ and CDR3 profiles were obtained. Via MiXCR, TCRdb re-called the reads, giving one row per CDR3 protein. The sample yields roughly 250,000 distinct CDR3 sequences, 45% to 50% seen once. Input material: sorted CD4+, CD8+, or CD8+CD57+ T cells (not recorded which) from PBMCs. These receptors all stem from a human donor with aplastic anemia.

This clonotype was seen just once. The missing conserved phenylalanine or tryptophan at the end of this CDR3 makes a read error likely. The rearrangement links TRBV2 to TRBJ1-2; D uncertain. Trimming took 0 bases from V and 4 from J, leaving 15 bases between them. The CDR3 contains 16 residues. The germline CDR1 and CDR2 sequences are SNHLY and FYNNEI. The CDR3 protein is CASSEAFLRRSYGYTL. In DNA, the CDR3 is TGTGCCAGCAGTGAAGCGTTTTTAAGGCGGAGCTATGGCTACACCCTC.

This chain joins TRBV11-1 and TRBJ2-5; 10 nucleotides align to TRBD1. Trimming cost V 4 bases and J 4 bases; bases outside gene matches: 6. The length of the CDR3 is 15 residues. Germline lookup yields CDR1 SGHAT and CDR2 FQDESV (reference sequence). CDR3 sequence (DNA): TGTGCCAGCAGCTCCCGGGACAGGGGTGGAGAGACCCAGTACTTC. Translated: CASSSRDRGGETQYF.

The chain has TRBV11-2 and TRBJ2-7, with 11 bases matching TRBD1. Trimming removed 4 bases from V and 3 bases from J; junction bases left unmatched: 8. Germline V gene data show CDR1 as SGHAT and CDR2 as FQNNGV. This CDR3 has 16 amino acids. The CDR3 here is CASSSGTGGSVYEQYF. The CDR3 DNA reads TGTGCCAGCAGCTCTGGGACAGGGGGATCCGTCTACGAGCAGTACTTC.

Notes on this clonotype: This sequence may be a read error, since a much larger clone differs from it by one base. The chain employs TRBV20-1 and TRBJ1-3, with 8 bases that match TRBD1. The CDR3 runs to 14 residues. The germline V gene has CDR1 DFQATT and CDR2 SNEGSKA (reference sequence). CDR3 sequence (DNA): TGCAGTGCTACGGACAGGGACTCTAGAAACACCATATATTTT. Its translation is CSATDRDSRNTIYF.

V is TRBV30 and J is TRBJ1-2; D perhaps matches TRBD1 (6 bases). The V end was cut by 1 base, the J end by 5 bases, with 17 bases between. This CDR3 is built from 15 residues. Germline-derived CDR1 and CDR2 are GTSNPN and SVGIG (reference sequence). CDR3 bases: TGTGCCTGGAGTGGCGTAGGAGGTGGGACATATGGCTACACCTTC. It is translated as CAWSGVGGGTYGYTF.

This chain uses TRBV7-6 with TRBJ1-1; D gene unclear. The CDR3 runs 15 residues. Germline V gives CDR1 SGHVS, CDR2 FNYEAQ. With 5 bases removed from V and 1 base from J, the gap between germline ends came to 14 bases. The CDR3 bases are TGTGCCAGCAGCCAAGTTACGGGTTGGAACACTGAAGCTTTCTTT. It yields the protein CASSQVTGWNTEAFF.

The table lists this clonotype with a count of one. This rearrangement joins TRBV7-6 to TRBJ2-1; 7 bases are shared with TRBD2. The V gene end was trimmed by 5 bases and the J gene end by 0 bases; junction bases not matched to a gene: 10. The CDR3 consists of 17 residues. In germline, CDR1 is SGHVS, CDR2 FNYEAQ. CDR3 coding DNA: TGTGCCAGCAGCCTCGCACCCCGGGGGGACTCCTACAATGAGCAGTTCTTC. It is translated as CASSLAPRGDSYNEQFF.

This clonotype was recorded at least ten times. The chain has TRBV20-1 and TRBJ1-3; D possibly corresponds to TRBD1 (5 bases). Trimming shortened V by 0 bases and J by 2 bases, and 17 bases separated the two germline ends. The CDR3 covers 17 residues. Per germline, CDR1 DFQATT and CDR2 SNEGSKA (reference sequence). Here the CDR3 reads CSARDFDTGHPGNTIYF. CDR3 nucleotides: TGCAGTGCTAGAGACTTTGACACAGGACACCCTGGAAACACCATATATTTT.

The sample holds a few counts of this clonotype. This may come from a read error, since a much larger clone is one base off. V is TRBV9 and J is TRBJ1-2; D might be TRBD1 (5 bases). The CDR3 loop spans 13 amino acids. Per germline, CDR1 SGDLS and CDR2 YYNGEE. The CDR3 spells CASSLRDGYGYAF. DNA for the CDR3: TGTGCCAGCAGTCTCCGGGACGGCTATGGCTACGCCTTC.

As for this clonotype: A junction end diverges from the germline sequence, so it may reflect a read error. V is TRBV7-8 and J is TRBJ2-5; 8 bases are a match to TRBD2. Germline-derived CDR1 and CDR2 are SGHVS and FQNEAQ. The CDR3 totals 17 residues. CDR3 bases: TGCGCCAGCAGACGCGAAGCGAGCGGGGGCAAGAGCGGGACCCAGTACTTC. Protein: CASRREASGGKSGTQYF.

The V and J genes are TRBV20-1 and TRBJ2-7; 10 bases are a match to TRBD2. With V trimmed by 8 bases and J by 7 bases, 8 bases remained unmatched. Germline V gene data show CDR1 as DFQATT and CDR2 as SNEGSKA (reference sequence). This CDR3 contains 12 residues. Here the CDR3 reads CSFIAGGEEQYF. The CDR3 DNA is TGCAGTTTCATAGCGGGGGGTGAGGAGCAGTACTTC.

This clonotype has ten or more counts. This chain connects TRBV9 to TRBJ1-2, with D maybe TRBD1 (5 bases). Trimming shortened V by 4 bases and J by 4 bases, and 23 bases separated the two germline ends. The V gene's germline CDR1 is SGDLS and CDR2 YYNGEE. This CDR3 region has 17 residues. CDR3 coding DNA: TGTGCCAGCAGCCCCATCGGCGGCCGGGACGGAGGCTATGGCTACACCTTC. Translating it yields CASSPIGGRDGGYGYTF.

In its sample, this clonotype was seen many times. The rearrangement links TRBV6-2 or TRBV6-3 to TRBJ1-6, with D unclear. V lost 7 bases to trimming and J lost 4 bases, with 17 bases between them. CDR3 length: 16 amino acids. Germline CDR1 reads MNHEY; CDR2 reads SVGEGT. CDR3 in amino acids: CASTEDTGEYNSPLHF. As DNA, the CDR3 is TGTGCCAGCACCGAGGATACGGGCGAGTATAATTCACCCCTCCACTTT.

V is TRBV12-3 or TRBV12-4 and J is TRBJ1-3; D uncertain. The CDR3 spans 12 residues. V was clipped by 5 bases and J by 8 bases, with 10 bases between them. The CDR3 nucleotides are TGTGCCAGCAGTACAGCTCAGGACACCATATATTTT. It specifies CASSTAQDTIYF.

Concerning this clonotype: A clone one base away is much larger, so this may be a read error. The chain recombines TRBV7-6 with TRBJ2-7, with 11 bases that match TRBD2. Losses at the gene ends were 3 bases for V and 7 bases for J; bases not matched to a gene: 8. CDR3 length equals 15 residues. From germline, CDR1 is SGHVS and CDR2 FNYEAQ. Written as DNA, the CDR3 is TGTGCCAGCAGCTTGGCTAGCGGGAGGTGGTGGGAGCAGTACTTC. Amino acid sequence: CASSLASGRWWEQYF.

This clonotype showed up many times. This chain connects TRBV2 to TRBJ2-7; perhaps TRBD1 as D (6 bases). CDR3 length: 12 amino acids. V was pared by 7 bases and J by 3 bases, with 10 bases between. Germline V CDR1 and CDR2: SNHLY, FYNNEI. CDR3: CASNDRSYEQYF. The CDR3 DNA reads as TGTGCCAGCAACGACAGGAGCTACGAGCAGTACTTC.

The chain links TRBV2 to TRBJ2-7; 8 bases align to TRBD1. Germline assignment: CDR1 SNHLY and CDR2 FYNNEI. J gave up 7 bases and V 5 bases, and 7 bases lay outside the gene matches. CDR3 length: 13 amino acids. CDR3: CASSPGTGREQYF. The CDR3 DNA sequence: TGTGCCAGCAGTCCCGGGACAGGTAGGGAGCAGTACTTC.

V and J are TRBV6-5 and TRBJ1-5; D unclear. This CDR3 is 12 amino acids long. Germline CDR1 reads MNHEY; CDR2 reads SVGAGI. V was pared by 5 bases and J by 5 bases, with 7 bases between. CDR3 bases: TGTGCCAGCAGTCAGCCCCATCAGCCCCAGCATTTT. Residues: CASSQPHQPQHF.

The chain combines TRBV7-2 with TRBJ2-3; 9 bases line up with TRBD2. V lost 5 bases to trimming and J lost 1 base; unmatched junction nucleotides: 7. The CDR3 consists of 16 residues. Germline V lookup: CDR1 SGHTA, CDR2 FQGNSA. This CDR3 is CASSTFERGGTDTQYF. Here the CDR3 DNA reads TGTGCCAGCAGCACCTTCGAGCGGGGGGGCACAGATACGCAGTATTTT. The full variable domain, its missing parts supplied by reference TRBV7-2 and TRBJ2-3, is GAGVSQSPSNKVTEKGKDVELRCDPISGHTALYWYRQSLGQGLEFLIYFQGNSAPDKSGLPSDRFSAERTGGSVSTLTIQRTQQEDSAVYLCASSTFERGGTDTQYFGPGTRLTVL.

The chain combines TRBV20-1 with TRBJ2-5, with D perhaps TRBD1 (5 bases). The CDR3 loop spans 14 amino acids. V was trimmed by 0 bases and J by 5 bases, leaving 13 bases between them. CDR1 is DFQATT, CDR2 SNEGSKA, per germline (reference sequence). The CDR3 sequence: CSARDVTAPETQYF. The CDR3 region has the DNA TGCAGTGCTAGAGATGTGACAGCCCCCGAGACCCAGTACTTC.

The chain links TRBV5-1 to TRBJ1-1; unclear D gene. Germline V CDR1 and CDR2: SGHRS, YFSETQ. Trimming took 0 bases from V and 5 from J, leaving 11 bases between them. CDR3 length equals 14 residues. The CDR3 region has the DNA TGCGCCAGCAGCTTGGACCTAGTAAGGACTGAAGCTTTCTTT. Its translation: CASSLDLVRTEAFF. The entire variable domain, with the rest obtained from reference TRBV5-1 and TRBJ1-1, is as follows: KAGVTQTPRYLIKTRGQQVTLSCSPISGHRSVSWYQQTPGQGLQFLFEYFSETQRNKGNFPGRFSGRQFSNSRSEMNVSTLELGDSALYLCASSLDLVRTEAFFGQGTRLTVV.

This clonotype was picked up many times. The CDR3: CASSLNSDQPQHF. The CDR3 DNA reads TGTGCCAGCAGCCTCAACTCAGATCAGCCCCAGCATTTT. The chain couples TRBV7-8 to TRBJ1-5; D remains unclear. Germline V gives CDR1 SGHVS, CDR2 FQNEAQ. The V end was cut by 5 bases, the J end by 5 bases, with 10 bases between. The CDR3 covers 13 residues. The full variable domain, its missing parts supplied by reference TRBV7-8 and TRBJ1-5, is GAGVSQSPRYKVAKRGQDVALRCDPISGHVSLFWYQQALGQGPEFLTYFQNEAQLDKSGLPSDRFFAERPEGSVSTLKIQRTQQEDSAVYLCASSLNSDQPQHFGDGTRLSIL.